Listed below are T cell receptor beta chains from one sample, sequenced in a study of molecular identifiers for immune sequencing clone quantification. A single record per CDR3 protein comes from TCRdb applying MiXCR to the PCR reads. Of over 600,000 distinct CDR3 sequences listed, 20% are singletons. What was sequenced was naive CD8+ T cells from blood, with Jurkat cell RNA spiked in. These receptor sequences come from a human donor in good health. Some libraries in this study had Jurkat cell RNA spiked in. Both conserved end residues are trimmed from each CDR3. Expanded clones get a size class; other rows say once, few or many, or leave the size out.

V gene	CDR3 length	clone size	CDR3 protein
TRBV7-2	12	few	ASRAPGYQETQY
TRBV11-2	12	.	ASSPWDSQGEQY
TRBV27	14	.	ASSYSGTLVNYEQY
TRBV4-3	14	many	ASSPGAGGTSYEQY
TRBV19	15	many	ASSPTSGGPFTDTQY
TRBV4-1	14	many	ASSPSGSGRGYEQF
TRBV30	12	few	AWSAVTTRTDYT
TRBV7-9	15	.	ASSLALGGLQQETQY
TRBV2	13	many	ASSEYSGPKDTQY
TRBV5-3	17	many	ARSVCRTSGGPSSYEQY
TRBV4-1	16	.	ASSQPGRASSYNSPLH
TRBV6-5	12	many	ASSYSGQGRSAF
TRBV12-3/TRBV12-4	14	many	ASRGEGVMGNQPQH
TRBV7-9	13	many	ASSLMTRKGYGYT
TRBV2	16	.	ASSESVPSGGNTGELF
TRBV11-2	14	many	ASSLGEGRLQETQY
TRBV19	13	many	ASSASGGPSYEQY